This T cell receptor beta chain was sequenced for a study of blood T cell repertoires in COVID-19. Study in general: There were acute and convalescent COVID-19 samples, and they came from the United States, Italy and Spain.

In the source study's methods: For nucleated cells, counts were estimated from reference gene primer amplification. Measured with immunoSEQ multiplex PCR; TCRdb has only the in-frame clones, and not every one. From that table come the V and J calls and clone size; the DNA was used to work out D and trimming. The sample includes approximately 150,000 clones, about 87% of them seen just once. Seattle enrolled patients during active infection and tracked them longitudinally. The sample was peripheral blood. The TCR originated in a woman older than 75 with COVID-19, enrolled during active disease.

The CDR3, as DNA: TGTGCCAGCAGCCAAGATCCCCAGGGGCAAAGAGTCGGCTACACCTTC. Its protein is CASSQDPQGQRVGYTF. V gene TRBV4-2 combines with J gene TRBJ1-2, with TRBD1 as a possible D gene (6 bases). The germline V and J ends were trimmed by 0 bases and 8 bases, with 19 bases remaining between them. The CDR3 totals 16 residues. Germline CDR1 and CDR2: LGHNA and YNFKEQ.